The clone carrying this TCR beta chain was recorded many times. Its specificity is unknown. The data were taken from a study of CD8 T cells in ankylosing spondylitis. This CDR3 comprises 17 residues. The germline V gene encodes CDR1 SGHRS and CDR2 YFSETQ. Trimming left V 6 bases short and J 2 bases short, with 23 bases between. Molecular-barcoded quantitative 5'-RACE produced these TCR beta libraries. In TCRdb, the 5' RACE reads were re-called with MiXCR into one record per CDR3 protein. The data hold approximately 520,000 distinct CDR3 sequences, with roughly 5% observed a single time. Findings and limits, study-wide: Characteristic, it appeared, of ankylosing spondylitis blood was a TCR beta motif of 7 or 8 highly homologous variants. Disease-associated clonotypes exhibited CD8+ identity and were relatively infrequent in peripheral blood. Disease-linked clones were reportedly significantly enriched in matched ankylosing spondylitis synovial fluid.

The receptor was isolated from a male donor with ankylosing spondylitis. This chain joins TRBV5-1 and TRBJ1-2; D might be TRBD1 (5 bases). The material sequenced was blood, either unsorted or a sorted T cell fraction (not recorded which). In DNA, the CDR3 is TGCGCCAGCAAAGTCCGTGGGACGGCTCAAACAAACTATGGCTACACCTTC. Its protein product is CASKVRGTAQTNYGYTF.